The 7 T cell receptor beta chains presented below share a single source sample, sequenced in a study of blood T cell repertoires in COVID-19. Generated by immunoSEQ multiplex PCR, the TCRdb table keeps only in-frame clones and is missing some. The sample carries about 130,000 clones, less than 85% recorded once. What was sequenced was peripheral blood. The origin of the receptors is a woman in her sixties with acute or convalescent COVID-19.

This chain joins TRBV2 and TRBJ2-5; D remains ambiguous. V lost 2 bases to trimming and J lost 4 bases, with 5 bases between them. CDR1 SNHLY and CDR2 FYNNEI come from the germline V gene. This CDR3 has 12 amino acids. The CDR3, as DNA: TGTGCCAGCAGTGAAAGCCGAGAGACCCAGTACTTC. Translated: CASSESRETQYF. The whole variable domain, filled in from reference TRBV2 and TRBJ2-5, reads EPEVTQTPSHQVTQMGQEVILRCVPISNHLYFYWYRQILGQKVEFLVSFYNNEISEKSEIFDDQFSVERPDGSNFTLKIRSTKLEDSAMYFCASSESRETQYFGPGTRLLVL.

The genes are TRBV7-8 and TRBJ1-2; 8 bases agree with TRBD1. Trimming removed 2 bases from V and 8 bases from J; junction bases left unmatched: 13. This CDR3 comprises 16 residues. Germline V lookup: CDR1 SGHVS, CDR2 FQNEAQ. CDR3: CASSLYLSGGGRGYTF. In nucleotides, the CDR3 is TGTGCCAGCAGCTTATATTTATCAGGGGGCGGACGGGGCTACACCTTC.

The V gene is TRBV7-9, the J gene TRBJ2-5; 14 bases are a match to TRBD2. The CDR3 consists of 17 residues. CDR1 is SEHNR and CDR2 is FQNEAQ in the germline V gene (reference sequence). V lost 1 base, J lost 3 bases, and 4 bases stayed unmatched. The chain's CDR3 is CASSLGTSGGPKETQYF. As DNA, the CDR3 is TGTGCCAGCAGCTTAGGGACTAGCGGGGGGCCCAAAGAGACCCAGTACTTC.

The chain recombines TRBV14 with TRBJ2-1; D call uncertain. Trimming left V 1 base short and J 13 bases short, with 11 bases between. The CDR3 has 12 residues. Germline V lookup: CDR1 SGHDN, CDR2 FVKESK. The CDR3 is CASSQGRLKQFF. For the CDR3, the DNA is TGTGCCAGCAGCCAAGGGCGGCTGAAACAGTTCTTC.

The chain uses TRBV24-1 and TRBJ2-2; a weak D match, TRBD2 (5 bases). The CDR3 extends over 15 amino acids. The V end lost 5 bases, the J end lost 7 bases, and 16 bases lay between the germline ends. The V gene's germline CDR1 is KGHDR and CDR2 SFDVKD. The CDR3 reads CATSGLRGSHGELFF. The CDR3 DNA follows: TGTGCCACCAGTGGGCTTAGAGGGAGTCACGGGGAGCTGTTTTTT.

The V gene is TRBV4-1, the J gene TRBJ1-2; a possible D gene is TRBD1 (5 bases). Trimming took off 3 bases at V and 9 bases at J, with 11 bases between the two ends. Per the germline V gene, CDR1 is MGHRA and CDR2 is YSYEKL. The CDR3 runs to 12 residues. CDR3 in DNA: TGCGCCAGCAGCCATGTGGGGGGAAGCTACACCTTC. Translation: CASSHVGGSYTF.

V and J are TRBV25-1 and TRBJ2-2; TRBD2 aligns across 7 bases. Germline CDR1 is MGHDK and CDR2 is SYGVNS. The CDR3 sequence is 14 residues long. The J segment lost 6 bases and the V segment lost 1 base, leaving 2 bases of the junction unmatched. CDR3 sequence: CASSEWRGSGELFF. DNA for the CDR3: TGTGCCAGCAGTGAATGGCGGGGGTCCGGGGAGCTGTTTTTT.